This T cell receptor beta chain was sequenced for a study of OX40 agonist ivuxolimab in advanced cancers. As for the study in general: Earlier treatment with anti-PD-1, anti-PD-L1 or anti-CTLA-4 was permitted, and less than 50% had received some. Broader study findings: Average numbers of expanded clones were greater in CD8+ T cells than in CD4+. The 0.1-3.0 mg/kg partial responders had among the lowest clonal expansion. Dosing at 0.1 to 3.0 mg/kg was accompanied by clonal expansion of CD4+ and CD8+ blood T cells by week 6.

Data came from immunoSEQ multiplex PCR; TCRdb stores just in-frame clones and leaves some out. The table has 25,000 to 35,000 clones, 80% to 85% seen once. For this clone: Its antigen is not identified.

The germline V gene encodes CDR1 MNHEY and CDR2 SVGAGI. The CDR3 length is 15 residues. V shed 5 bases, J shed 8 bases, and the junction held 14 bases outside the gene matches. The input for sequencing was CD4+ or CD8+ T cells sorted from blood, taken in a trial of the OX40 agonist ivuxolimab. The source is an adult with an advanced solid tumor such as melanoma, head and neck, liver or kidney cancer. The chain couples TRBV6-5 to TRBJ1-2; 7 positions agree with TRBD1. CDR3 residues: CASSNRKTGNEGYTF. CDR3 sequence (DNA): TGTGCCAGCAGTAACCGGAAGACAGGGAATGAAGGCTACACCTTC.